The rows below give T cell receptor beta chains drawn from one sample of a study of regulatory T cells in long-lasting Graves disease. One entry per CDR3 protein, called by TCRdb with MiXCR from the multiplex PCR reads. This sample has some 500,000 distinct CDR3 sequences, with 13% found just once. These records were also assigned to another study, of T cells in Graves' hyperthyroidism and ophthalmopathy.

Sequencing was performed on peripheral blood mononuclear cells (PBMCs), taken at new diagnosis, from a patient treated with antithyroid drugs. Receptors were obtained from a man aged 25-40 years with Graves disease. Each CDR3 is given with its conserved first and last residue. The order of the fields is CDR3 length, V gene, J gene, CDR3 protein.

15,TRBV11-2,TRBJ2-7,CASSEGLAVSYEQYF
15,TRBV19,TRBJ1-2,CASSIRAALNYGYTF
11,TRBV12-3/TRBV12-4,TRBJ2-7,CASSSWYEQYF
11,TRBV6-2/TRBV6-3,TRBJ1-1,CASSLRTGAFF
12,TRBV20-1,TRBJ1-1,CSAKRGGTEAFF
16,TRBV6-2/TRBV6-3,TRBJ2-2,CASNGLAGASTGELFF
15,TRBV7-3,TRBJ2-7,CASSLTGVVSREQYF
13,TRBV7-2,TRBJ2-3,CASSYPSTDTQYF
15,TRBV20-1,TRBJ2-3,CSARHWTGIGDTQYF
15,TRBV5-1,TRBJ2-7,CASSPQLTHAGGQYF
16,TRBV29-1,TRBJ2-3,CSVEEGSGRAGDTQYF
15,TRBV9,TRBJ2-2,CASSVIYESPRELFF
15,TRBV6-1,TRBJ2-7,CASRKLATGRGEQYF
13,TRBV15,TRBJ2-3,CATTRGGTDTQYF
15,TRBV25-1,TRBJ2-3,CASSTLATSTDTQYF
14,TRBV20-1,TRBJ2-5,CSLRPSGTQETQYF
14,TRBV5-1,TRBJ2-7,CASSLLAGDTEQYF
15,TRBV27,TRBJ2-1,CASRFRDRYINEQFF
17,TRBV7-8,TRBJ1-1,CASSLNYRALGGTEAFF
18,TRBV6-5,TRBJ2-3,CASSYGAGATRGTDTQYF
16,TRBV4-1,TRBJ1-1,CASRQGFGRANTEAFF
14,TRBV7-2,TRBJ1-5,CASSLAGWGQPQHF
17,TRBV6-1,TRBJ2-5,CATSSGSPKNYQETQYF
14,TRBV27,TRBJ1-2,CASSSVGPPMGYTF
15,TRBV6-2/TRBV6-3,TRBJ2-1,CASSYRLAGVIEQFF
13,TRBV7-9,TRBJ2-5,CASSFDGTDAQYF
17,TRBV11-2,TRBJ2-7,CASSLQYFGTELYKQYF
14,TRBV3-1,TRBJ2-1,CASSQKGATNEQFF
14,TRBV6-1,TRBJ2-2,CASSKTGGTGELFF
10,TRBV20-1,TRBJ1-1,CTQKNTEAFF
15,TRBV12-3/TRBV12-4,TRBJ2-1,CASSQKGGLIDEQFF
16,TRBV5-1,TRBJ2-7,CASSLAVTSESYEQYF
16,TRBV11-1,TRBJ2-6,CASSTGQVPGANVLTF
13,TRBV20-1,TRBJ2-3,CSATREPTDTQYF
13,TRBV29-1,TRBJ2-3,CSVEPSSGGSQYF
12,TRBV6-1,TRBJ1-5,CASNRYNQPQHF
15,TRBV15,TRBJ2-3,CATSRGGLAGGTQYF
13,TRBV30,TRBJ2-5,CAWSVRGYGGEYF
10,TRBV29-1,TRBJ1-1,CSVEGQHAFF
15,TRBV12-3/TRBV12-4,TRBJ1-5,CASRRAGQGNQPQHF
15,TRBV30,TRBJ2-1,CAWSVGTPSYNEQFF
10,TRBV20-1,TRBJ2-3,CSVTRDTQYF
15,TRBV27,TRBJ2-7,CASSPTLGGPYEQYF
14,TRBV24-1,TRBJ2-5,CATSDLTGGRTQYF
13,TRBV20-1,TRBJ2-5,CSARRTAQETQYF
12,TRBV5-8,TRBJ2-1,CASSLYLNEQFF
15,TRBV30,TRBJ1-1,CAWSGGWGGNTEAFF
11,TRBV6-5,TRBJ2-7,CASSYGPAQYF
15,TRBV6-5,TRBJ2-7,CASSYGSSGRYEQCF
13,TRBV6-1,TRBJ1-1,CASSEATITEAFF
15,TRBV5-1,TRBJ2-3,CASSLSLGGSDTQYF
13,TRBV20-1,TRBJ2-1,CSASRAGHNEQFF
15,TRBV12-5,TRBJ2-1,CASGVAPGSYNEQFF